Listed below are T cell receptor beta chains from one sample, sequenced in a study of blood T cell repertoires in COVID-19. TCRdb keeps only in-frame clones here, not all; method: immunoSEQ multiplex PCR. Of under 450,000 clones listed, about nine tenths are singletons. The specimen sequenced was PBMCs or T cells enriched from blood (not recorded which). The receptor set was obtained from a woman between 40 and 55 years old who had been exposed to COVID-19. The CDR3 runs from the conserved cysteine through the conserved F or W. The D gene is left open where the match is weak. Some rows mark clone size as missing; the rest say once, few, many or name a class of expanded clone.

V gene,J gene,D gene,clone size,CDR3 DNA,CDR3 protein
TRBV7-2,TRBJ2-7,.,.,TGTGCCAGCAGCTCTCCCCCGTTCTCCTACGAGCAGTACTTC,CASSSPPFSYEQYF
TRBV6-5,TRBJ2-7,TRBD2,.,TGTGCCAGCAGTTACTCGGCCCTAGCGGGGCTCAGCGAGCAGTACTTC,CASSYSALAGLSEQYF
TRBV9,TRBJ2-7,TRBD2,.,TGTGCCAGCAGCGTAGAGGGCGGGAGGGCCCCAAACGAGCAGTACTTC,CASSVEGGRAPNEQYF
TRBV2,TRBJ2-4,TRBD1,.,TGTGCCAGCAAAGGGACGACAGGGGGGTTAGACAAAAACATTCAGTACTTC,CASKGTTGGLDKNIQYF
TRBV7-3,TRBJ1-3,.,once,TGTGCCAGCAGCCCAGACAACTCTGGAAACACCATATATTTT,CASSPDNSGNTIYF
TRBV7-8,TRBJ2-1,TRBD2,once,TGTGCCAGCAGCGAGGGACTAGCGGGGGGGAGGGAGCAGTTCTTC,CASSEGLAGGREQFF
TRBV5-1,TRBJ1-3,TRBD1,.,TGCGCCAGCAGCAGTACCGGGACAGGGGTAAACACCATATATTTT,CASSSTGTGVNTIYF
TRBV6-2/TRBV6-3,TRBJ2-3,TRBD1,.,TGTGCCAGCAGTTCCGCTCAGGGGGAGTGGGTCACAGATACGCAGTATTTT,CASSSAQGEWVTDTQYF
TRBV4-1,TRBJ2-1,TRBD2,.,TGCGCCAGCAGCCCGGGACTAGCGGGATCCTCTGAGCAGTTCTTC,CASSPGLAGSSEQFF
TRBV18,TRBJ2-2,.,once,TGTGCCAGCTCACCATCCCCGACAAGAACCGGGGAGCTGTTTTTT,CASSPSPTRTGELFF
TRBV19,TRBJ2-3,TRBD2,.,TGTGCCAGTAGCAAGCGGGAAGGTGGGACAGATACGCAGTATTTT,CASSKREGGTDTQYF
TRBV7-3,TRBJ2-2,TRBD1,.,TGTGCCAGCAGCTTGGGGACAGGGATTAACACCGGGGAGCTGTTTTTT,CASSLGTGINTGELFF
TRBV6-5,TRBJ1-2,TRBD1,.,TGTGCCAGCAGTTATACAACAGGGGGCAACTATGGCTACACCTTC,CASSYTTGGNYGYTF
TRBV20-1,TRBJ2-7,TRBD2,once,TGCAGTGCCAGTCTAGCGGGAGGACCCTACGAGCAGTACTTC,CSASLAGGPYEQYF
TRBV11-3,TRBJ1-3,.,.,TGTGCCAGCAGCTTAGATCGGATTGGGCTACTTAGCTCTGGAAACACCATATATTTT,CASSLDRIGLLSSGNTIYF
TRBV6-5,TRBJ1-1,TRBD1,.,TGTGCCAGCAACTCGGTACCTGGGACAGAGCCTGAAGCTTTCTTT,CASNSVPGTEPEAFF
TRBV29-1,TRBJ1-2,TRBD1,.,TGCAGCGTTATGACAGGGGCGTATGGCCACACCTTC,CSVMTGAYGHTF
TRBV24-1,TRBJ2-2,TRBD1,.,TGTGCCACCAGGGGAACAGGGGGCGGCGGGGAGCTGTTTTTT,CATRGTGGGGELFF
TRBV5-1,TRBJ2-2,TRBD2,.,TGCGCCAGCAGCTTGATGCCCGGGGGGAGCGGGGAGCTGTTTTTT,CASSLMPGGSGELFF
TRBV5-6,TRBJ1-2,.,few,TGTGCCAGCACTGGAAGAGGATTAGCTAACTATGGCTACACCTTC,CASTGRGLANYGYTF
TRBV28,TRBJ2-3,TRBD1,.,TGTGCCAGCAGTTTATCGACAGGGGGCGTGGATACGCAGTATTTT,CASSLSTGGVDTQYF
TRBV30,TRBJ2-7,TRBD2,.,TGTGCCTGGAGGACTAGCGGGATTAACGAGCAGTACTTC,CAWRTSGINEQYF
TRBV19,TRBJ1-5,.,.,TGTGCCAGTAGTGCCCTAGGTAGCCATAGCAATCAGCCCCAGCATTTT,CASSALGSHSNQPQHF
TRBV19,TRBJ1-1,.,.,TGTGCCAGTACCCACAGTTCAAACACTGAAGCTTTCTTT,CASTHSSNTEAFF
TRBV5-1,TRBJ2-1,TRBD2,.,TGCGCCAGCAGTAAAACTAGCGATGAGCAGTTCTTC,CASSKTSDEQFF
TRBV10-1,TRBJ2-1,TRBD2,.,TGCGCCAGCAGTGCTAGCGGGACTGATGAGCAGTTCTTC,CASSASGTDEQFF
TRBV10-1,TRBJ2-1,.,.,TGCGCCAGCAGCCGGACAGTCTCCTACAATGAGCAGTTCTTC,CASSRTVSYNEQFF
TRBV19,TRBJ1-5,.,.,TGTGCCAGTACCAAGGTGGGGGCGGGTGTGCGTCAGCCCCAGCATTTT,CASTKVGAGVRQPQHF
TRBV6-9,TRBJ2-1,TRBD1,.,TGTGCCAGCAGTTATACCGGGACAGGGGGATACAATGAGCAGTTCTTC,CASSYTGTGGYNEQFF
TRBV11-2,TRBJ2-3,TRBD1,.,TGTGCCAGCAGCTTCCAGGGGGTGGATACGCAGTATTTT,CASSFQGVDTQYF
TRBV4-2,TRBJ2-1,TRBD2,.,TGTGCCAGCAGCCGCCAGTCGGCGGGAGTGGATGAGCAGTTCTTC,CASSRQSAGVDEQFF
TRBV15,TRBJ2-7,.,.,TGTGCCACCAGCAGAATGACTCATTTGACTTCCTACGAGCAGTACTTC,CATSRMTHLTSYEQYF
TRBV29-1,TRBJ1-1,.,.,TGCAGCGTTGAAGGAGGGAGGGCCCAGCGTGAAGCTTTCTTT,CSVEGGRAQREAFF
TRBV10-3,TRBJ1-1,TRBD1,.,TGTGCCATCAGAGCCGGACAGGGGGCAGGTGGCACTGAAGCTTTCTTT,CAIRAGQGAGGTEAFF
TRBV19,TRBJ2-2,TRBD2,.,TGTGCCAGTTTAAGCGGGGGCCTAAACACCGGGGAGCTGTTTTTT,CASLSGGLNTGELFF
TRBV18,TRBJ1-4,.,.,TGTGCCAGCTCACCGACAGCAACTAATGAAAAACTGTTTTTT,CASSPTATNEKLFF
TRBV2,TRBJ2-1,.,.,TGTGCCAGCTCCCGCCGAACTAGCCTCGATGAGCAGTTCTTC,CASSRRTSLDEQFF
TRBV2,TRBJ1-6,.,few,TGTGCCAGCAGCCCCCGACAGTTAGGGGCCTATAATTCACCCCTCCACTTT,CASSPRQLGAYNSPLHF
TRBV28,TRBJ1-4,TRBD1,.,TGTGCCAGCAGCCCACCGGACAGGGGAAGTAGTAAACTGTTTTTT,CASSPPDRGSSKLFF
TRBV4-1,TRBJ1-1,.,.,TGCGCCAGCAGCCAAGTCCATGGACAGAACACTGAAGCTTTCTTT,CASSQVHGQNTEAFF
TRBV5-1,TRBJ2-5,.,.,TGCGCCAGCAGCTTGGAACGACGGGGGGAGACCCAGTACTTC,CASSLERRGETQYF